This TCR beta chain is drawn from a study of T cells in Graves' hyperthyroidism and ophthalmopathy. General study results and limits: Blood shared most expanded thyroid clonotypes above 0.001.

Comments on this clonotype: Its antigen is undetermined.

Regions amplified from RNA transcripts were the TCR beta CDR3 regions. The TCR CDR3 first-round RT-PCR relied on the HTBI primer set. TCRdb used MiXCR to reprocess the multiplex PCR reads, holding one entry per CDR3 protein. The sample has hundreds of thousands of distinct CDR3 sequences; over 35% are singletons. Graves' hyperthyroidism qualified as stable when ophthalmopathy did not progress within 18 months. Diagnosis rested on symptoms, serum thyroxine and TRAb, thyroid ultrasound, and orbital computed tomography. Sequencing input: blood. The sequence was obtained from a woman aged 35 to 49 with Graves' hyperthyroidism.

The CDR3 DNA reads TGTGCCAGCAGCAAACAGCTCCCGGGACGGATAGGGGAGACCCAGTACTTC. Translating gives CASSKQLPGRIGETQYF. J is TRBJ2-5 and V is TRBV7-2; D may match TRBD1 or TRBD2 (5 bases each). The germline CDR1 and CDR2 sequences are SGHTA and FQGNSA. V shed 5 bases and J shed 5 bases, with 24 bases lying between them. This CDR3 has 17 amino acids.